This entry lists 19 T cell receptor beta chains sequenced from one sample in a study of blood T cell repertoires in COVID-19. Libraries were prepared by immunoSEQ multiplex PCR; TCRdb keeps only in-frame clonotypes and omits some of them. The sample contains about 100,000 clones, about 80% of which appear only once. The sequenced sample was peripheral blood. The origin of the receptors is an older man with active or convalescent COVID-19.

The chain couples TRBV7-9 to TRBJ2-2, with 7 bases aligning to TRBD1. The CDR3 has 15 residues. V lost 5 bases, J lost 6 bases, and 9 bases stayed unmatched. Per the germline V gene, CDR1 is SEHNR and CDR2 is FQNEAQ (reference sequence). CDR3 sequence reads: CASSPRDSRSGELFF. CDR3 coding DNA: TGTGCCAGCAGCCCCCGGGACAGCCGTTCCGGGGAGCTGTTTTTT.

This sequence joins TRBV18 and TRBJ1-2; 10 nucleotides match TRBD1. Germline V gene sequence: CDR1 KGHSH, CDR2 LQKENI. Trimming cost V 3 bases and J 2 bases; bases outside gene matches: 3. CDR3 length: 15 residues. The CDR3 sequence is CASSPGTGANYGYTF. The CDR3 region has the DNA TGTGCCAGCTCACCTGGGACAGGGGCAAACTATGGCTACACCTTC.

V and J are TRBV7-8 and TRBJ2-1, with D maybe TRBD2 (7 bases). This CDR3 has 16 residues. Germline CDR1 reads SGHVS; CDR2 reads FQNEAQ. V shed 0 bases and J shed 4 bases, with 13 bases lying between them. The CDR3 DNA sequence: TGTGCCAGCAGCTTAGCGCTCGGGGGGCCTTACAATGAGCAGTTCTTC. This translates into CASSLALGGPYNEQFF.

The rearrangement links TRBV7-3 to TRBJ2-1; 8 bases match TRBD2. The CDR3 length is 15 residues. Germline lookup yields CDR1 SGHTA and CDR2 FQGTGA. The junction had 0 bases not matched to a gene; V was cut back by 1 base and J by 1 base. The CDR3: CASSLSGGSYNEQFF. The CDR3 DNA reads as TGTGCCAGCAGCTTAAGCGGGGGGTCCTACAATGAGCAGTTCTTC.

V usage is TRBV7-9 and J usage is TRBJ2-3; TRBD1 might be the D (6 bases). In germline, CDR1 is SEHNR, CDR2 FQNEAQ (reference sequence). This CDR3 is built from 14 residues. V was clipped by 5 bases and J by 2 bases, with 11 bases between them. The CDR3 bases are TGTGCCAGCAGCACCACAGGGTTCACAGATACGCAGTATTTT. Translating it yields CASSTTGFTDTQYF.

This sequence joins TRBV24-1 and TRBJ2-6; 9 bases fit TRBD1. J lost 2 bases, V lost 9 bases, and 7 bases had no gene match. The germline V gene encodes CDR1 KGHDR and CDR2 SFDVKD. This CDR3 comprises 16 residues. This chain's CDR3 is CATQDRGGPGANVLTF. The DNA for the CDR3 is TGTGCCACCCAGGACAGGGGAGGTCCTGGGGCCAACGTCCTGACTTTC.

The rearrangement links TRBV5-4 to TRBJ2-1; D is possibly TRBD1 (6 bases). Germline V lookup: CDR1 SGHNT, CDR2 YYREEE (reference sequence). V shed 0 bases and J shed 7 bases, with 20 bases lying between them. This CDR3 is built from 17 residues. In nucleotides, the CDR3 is TGTGCCAGCAGCTTGGCCTCCGGGACAACTATGGGGAATGAGCAGTTCTTC. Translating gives CASSLASGTTMGNEQFF.

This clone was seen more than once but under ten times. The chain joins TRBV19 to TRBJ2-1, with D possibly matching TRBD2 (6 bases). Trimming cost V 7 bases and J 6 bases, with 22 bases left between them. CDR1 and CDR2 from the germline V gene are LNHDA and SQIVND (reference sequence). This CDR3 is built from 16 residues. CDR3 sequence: CASTVYGSASRNEQFF. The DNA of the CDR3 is TGTGCCAGTACCGTCTACGGGAGCGCTTCGCGCAATGAGCAGTTCTTC.

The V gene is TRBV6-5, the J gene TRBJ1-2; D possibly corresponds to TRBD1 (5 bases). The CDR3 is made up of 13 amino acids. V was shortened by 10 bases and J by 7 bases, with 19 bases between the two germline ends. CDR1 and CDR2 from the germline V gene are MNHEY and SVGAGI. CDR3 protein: CATQAGGMSGYTF. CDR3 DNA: TGTGCCACCCAGGCGGGGGGGATGTCTGGCTACACCTTC.

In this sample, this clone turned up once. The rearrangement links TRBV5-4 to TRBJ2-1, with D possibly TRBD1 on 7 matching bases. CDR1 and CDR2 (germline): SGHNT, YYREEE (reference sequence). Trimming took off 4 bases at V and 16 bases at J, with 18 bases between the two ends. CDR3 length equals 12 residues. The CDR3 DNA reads TGTGCCAGCAGCGGTTTGGAGGGGGCGCTTTTCTTC. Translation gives CASSGLEGALFF.

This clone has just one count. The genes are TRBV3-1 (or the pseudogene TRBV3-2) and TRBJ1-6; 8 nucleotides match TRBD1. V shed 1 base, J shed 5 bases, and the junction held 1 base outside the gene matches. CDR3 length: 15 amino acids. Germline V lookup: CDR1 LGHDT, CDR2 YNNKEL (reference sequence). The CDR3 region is CASSQGQGNNSPLHF. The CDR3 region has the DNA TGTGCCAGCAGCCAAGGACAGGGGAATAATTCACCCCTCCACTTT.

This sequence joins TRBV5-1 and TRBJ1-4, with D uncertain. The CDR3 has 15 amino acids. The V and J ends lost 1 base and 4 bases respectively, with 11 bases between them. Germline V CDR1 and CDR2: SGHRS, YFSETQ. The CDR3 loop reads CASSLFEPYNEKLFF. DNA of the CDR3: TGCGCCAGCAGCTTGTTTGAGCCCTATAATGAAAAACTGTTTTTT.

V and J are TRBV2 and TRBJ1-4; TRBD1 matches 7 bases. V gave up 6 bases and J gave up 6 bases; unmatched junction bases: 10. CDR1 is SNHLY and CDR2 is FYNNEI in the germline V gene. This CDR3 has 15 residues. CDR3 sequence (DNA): TGTGCCAGCAGGCCACAGGGGAGGTACGATGAAAAACTGTTTTTT. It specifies CASRPQGRYDEKLFF.

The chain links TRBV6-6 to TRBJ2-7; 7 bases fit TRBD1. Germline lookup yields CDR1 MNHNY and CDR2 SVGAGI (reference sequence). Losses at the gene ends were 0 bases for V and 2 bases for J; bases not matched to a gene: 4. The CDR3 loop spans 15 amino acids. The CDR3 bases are TGTGCCAGCAGTTACTCGGACAGGAGTGCCTACGAGCAGTACTTC. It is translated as CASSYSDRSAYEQYF.

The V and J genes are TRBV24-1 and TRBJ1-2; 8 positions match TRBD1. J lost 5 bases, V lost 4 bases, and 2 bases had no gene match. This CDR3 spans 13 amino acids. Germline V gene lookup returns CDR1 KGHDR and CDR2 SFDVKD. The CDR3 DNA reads TGTGCCACCAGTGACTGGACAGGGTATGGCTACACCTTC. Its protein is CATSDWTGYGYTF.

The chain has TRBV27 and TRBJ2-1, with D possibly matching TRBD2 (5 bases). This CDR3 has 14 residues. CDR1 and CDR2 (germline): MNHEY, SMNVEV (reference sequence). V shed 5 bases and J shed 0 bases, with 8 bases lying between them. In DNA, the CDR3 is TGTGCCAGCAGTCTAGGGAGCTCCTACAATGAGCAGTTCTTC. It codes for CASSLGSSYNEQFF.

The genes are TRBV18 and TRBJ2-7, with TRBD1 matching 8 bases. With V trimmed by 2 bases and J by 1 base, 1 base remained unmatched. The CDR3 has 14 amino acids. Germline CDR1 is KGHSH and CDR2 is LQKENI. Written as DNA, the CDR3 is TGTGCCAGCTCACCAAGGACAGGGTCCTACGAGCAGTACTTC. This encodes CASSPRTGSYEQYF.

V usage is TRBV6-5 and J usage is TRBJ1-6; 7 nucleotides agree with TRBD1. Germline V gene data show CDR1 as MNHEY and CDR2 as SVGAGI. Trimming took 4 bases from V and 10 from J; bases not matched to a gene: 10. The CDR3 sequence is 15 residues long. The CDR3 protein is CASSSQDRTGSPLHF. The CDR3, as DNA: TGTGCCAGCAGTTCCCAGGACAGGACCGGGTCACCCCTCCACTTT.

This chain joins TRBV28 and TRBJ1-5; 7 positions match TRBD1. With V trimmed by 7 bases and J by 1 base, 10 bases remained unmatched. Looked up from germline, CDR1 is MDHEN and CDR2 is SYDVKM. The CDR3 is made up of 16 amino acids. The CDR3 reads CASTIRGLGSNQPQHF. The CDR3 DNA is TGTGCCAGCACCATAAGGGGGCTGGGCAGCAATCAGCCCCAGCATTTT. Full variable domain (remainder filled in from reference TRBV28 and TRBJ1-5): DVKVTQSSRYLVKRTGEKVFLECVQDMDHENMFWYRQDPGLGLRLIYFSYDVKMKEKGDIPEGYSVSREKKERFSLILESASTNQTSMYLCASTIRGLGSNQPQHFGDGTRLSIL.